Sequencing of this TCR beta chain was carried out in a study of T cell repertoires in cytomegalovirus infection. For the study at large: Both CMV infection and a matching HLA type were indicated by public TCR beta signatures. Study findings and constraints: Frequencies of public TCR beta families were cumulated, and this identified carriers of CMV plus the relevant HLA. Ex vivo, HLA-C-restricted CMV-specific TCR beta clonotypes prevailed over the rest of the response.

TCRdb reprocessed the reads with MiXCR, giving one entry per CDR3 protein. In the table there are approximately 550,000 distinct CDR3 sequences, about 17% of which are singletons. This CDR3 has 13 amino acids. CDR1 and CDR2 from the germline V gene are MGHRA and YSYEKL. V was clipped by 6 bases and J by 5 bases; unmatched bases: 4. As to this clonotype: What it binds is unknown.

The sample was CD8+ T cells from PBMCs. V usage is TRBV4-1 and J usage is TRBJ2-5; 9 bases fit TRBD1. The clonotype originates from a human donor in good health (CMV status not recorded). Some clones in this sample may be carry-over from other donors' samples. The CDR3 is CASRGTGRETQYF. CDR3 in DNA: TGCGCCAGCAGAGGGACAGGGCGGGAGACCCAGTACTTC.